These 3 T cell receptor beta chains share one sample of origin, sequenced in a study of blood T cell repertoires in COVID-19. TCRdb keeps only in-frame clones here, not all; method: immunoSEQ multiplex PCR. The sample lists 210,000 or so clones, 75% to 90% occurring once. The sample consisted of peripheral blood. The receptors here all came from a human donor in a cohort sampled during active COVID-19.

The rearrangement uses TRBV24-1 and TRBJ2-1; weak D call: TRBD1 (5 bases). V lost 9 bases, J lost 10 bases, and 15 bases lay in between. Germline lookup yields CDR1 KGHDR and CDR2 SFDVKD. The CDR3 is made up of 12 amino acids. The CDR3 protein is CATERIPGEQFF. DNA for the CDR3: TGTGCCACCGAAAGGATCCCAGGGGAGCAGTTCTTC.

For this clone: The sample has other DNA sequences that encode this CDR3 too. V usage is TRBV9 and J usage is TRBJ2-7; TRBD1 matches 8 bases. This CDR3 is 14 amino acids long. The V gene's germline CDR1 is SGDLS and CDR2 YYNGEE. Trimming at V came to 4 bases and at J to 2 bases, leaving 5 bases not matched to a gene. The CDR3, as DNA: TGTGCCAGCAGCCCCCGGACAGGGACCTACGAGCAGTACTTC. This sequence encodes CASSPRTGTYEQYF. The whole variable domain, remainder taken from reference TRBV9 and TRBJ2-7, is DSGVTQTPKHLITATGQRVTLRCSPRSGDLSVYWYQQSLDQGLQFLIQYYNGEERAKGNILERFSAQQFPDLHSELNLSSLELGDSALYFCASSPRTGTYEQYFGPGTRLTVT.

This sequence joins TRBV4-1 and TRBJ2-7, with D tentatively TRBD2 (5 bases). The germline CDR1 and CDR2 sequences are MGHRA and YSYEKL. V was clipped by 1 base and J by 2 bases, with 12 bases between them. The CDR3 has 15 residues. The CDR3 here is CASSQGVGVTYEQYF. CDR3 bases: TGCGCCAGCAGCCAAGGGGTCGGGGTCACCTACGAGCAGTACTTC.